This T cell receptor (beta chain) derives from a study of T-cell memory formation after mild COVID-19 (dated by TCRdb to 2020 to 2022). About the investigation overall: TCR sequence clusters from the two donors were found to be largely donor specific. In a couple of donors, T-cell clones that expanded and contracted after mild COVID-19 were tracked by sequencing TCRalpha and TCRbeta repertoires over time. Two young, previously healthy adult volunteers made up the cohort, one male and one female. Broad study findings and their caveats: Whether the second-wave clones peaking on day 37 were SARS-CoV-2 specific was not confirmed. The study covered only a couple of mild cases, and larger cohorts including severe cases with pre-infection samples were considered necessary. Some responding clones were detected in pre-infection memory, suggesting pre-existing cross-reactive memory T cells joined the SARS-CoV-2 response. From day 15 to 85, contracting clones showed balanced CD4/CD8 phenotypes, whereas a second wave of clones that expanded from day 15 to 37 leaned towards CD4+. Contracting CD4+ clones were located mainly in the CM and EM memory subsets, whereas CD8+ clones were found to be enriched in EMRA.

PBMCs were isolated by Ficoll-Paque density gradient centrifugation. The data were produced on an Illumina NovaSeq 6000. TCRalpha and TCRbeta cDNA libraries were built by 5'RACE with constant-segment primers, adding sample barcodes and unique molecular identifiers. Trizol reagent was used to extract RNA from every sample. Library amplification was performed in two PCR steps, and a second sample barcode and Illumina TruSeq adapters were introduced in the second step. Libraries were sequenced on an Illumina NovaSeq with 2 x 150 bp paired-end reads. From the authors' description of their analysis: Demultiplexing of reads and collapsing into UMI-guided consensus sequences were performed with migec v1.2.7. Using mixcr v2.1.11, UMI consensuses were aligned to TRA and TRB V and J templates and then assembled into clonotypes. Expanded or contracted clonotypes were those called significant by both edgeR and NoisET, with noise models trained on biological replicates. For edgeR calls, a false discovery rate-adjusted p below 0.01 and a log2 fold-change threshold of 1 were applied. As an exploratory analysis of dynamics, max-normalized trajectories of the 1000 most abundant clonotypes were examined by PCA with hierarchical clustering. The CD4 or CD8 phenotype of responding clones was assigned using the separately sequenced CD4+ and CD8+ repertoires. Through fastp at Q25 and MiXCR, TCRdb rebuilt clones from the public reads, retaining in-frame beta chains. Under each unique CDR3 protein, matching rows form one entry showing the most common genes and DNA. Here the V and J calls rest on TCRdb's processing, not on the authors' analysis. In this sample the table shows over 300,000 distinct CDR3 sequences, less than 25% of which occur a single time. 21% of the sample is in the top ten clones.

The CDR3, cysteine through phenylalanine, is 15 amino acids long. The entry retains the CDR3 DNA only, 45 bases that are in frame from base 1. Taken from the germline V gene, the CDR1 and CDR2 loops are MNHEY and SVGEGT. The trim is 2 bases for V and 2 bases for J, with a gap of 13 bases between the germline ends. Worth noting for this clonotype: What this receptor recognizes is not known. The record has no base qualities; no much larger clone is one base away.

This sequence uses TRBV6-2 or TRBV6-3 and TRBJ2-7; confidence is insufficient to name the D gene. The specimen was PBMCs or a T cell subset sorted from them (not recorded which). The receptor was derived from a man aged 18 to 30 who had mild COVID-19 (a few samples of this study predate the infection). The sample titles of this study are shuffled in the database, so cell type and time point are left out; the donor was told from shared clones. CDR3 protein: CASSYTSSATYEQYF. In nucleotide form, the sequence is TGTGCCAGCAGTTACACGAGCAGCGCTACCTACGAGCAGTACTTC.